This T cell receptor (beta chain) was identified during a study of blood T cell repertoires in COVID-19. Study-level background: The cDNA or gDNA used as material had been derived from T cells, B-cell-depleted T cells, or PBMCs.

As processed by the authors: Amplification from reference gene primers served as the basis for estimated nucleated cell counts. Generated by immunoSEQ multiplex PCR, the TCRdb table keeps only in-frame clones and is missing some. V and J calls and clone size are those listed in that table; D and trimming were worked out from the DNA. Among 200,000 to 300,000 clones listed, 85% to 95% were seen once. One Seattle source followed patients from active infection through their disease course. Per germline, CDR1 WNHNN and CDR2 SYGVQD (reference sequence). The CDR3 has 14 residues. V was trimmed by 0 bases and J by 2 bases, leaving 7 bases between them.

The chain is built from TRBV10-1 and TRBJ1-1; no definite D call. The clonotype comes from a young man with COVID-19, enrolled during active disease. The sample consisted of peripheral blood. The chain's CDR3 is CASSESLTNTEAFF. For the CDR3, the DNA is TGCGCCAGCAGTGAGTCGTTGACAAACACTGAAGCTTTCTTT.